The text below deals with one T cell receptor (beta chain). Antigen specificity is unknown. The entry originates in a study of shared clonotypes between healthy human individuals. Study details: Donors consisted of two women and three men between 18 and 49.

Germline loops: CDR1 SGHTA, CDR2 FQGNSA. The CDR3 consists of 13 residues. With 5 bases clipped from V and 4 bases from J, the junction kept 4 bases outside the gene matches. Study findings and constraints: Non-shared clonotypes were found to have lower generation probabilities than the clonotypes that were shared by all four of the sorted-subset donors.

Several immunoSEQ plates held equal portions of the genomic DNA taken from each subset. Only in-frame clones appear in the TCRdb table, and some are missing; sequencing was by immunoSEQ multiplex PCR. Of roughly 2 million clones listed, about 94% are singletons. Sample: naive CD4+ T cells sorted from blood. Subset: CD45RA+ positively selected. The sequence derives from a man between 18 and 29 years old in good health. This chain joins TRBV7-2 and TRBJ2-5; TRBD2 matches at 7 bases. In DNA form, the CDR3 reads TGTGCCAGCAGCGGGGGGGTCCCAGAGACCCAGTACTTC. Translated, it gives CASSGGVPETQYF. Using reference TRBV7-2 and TRBJ2-5 for the parts outside the CDR3, the full variable domain is GAGVSQSPSNKVTEKGKDVELRCDPISGHTALYWYRQSLGQGLEFLIYFQGNSAPDKSGLPSDRFSAERTGGSVSTLTIQRTQQEDSAVYLCASSGGVPETQYFGPGTRLLVL.